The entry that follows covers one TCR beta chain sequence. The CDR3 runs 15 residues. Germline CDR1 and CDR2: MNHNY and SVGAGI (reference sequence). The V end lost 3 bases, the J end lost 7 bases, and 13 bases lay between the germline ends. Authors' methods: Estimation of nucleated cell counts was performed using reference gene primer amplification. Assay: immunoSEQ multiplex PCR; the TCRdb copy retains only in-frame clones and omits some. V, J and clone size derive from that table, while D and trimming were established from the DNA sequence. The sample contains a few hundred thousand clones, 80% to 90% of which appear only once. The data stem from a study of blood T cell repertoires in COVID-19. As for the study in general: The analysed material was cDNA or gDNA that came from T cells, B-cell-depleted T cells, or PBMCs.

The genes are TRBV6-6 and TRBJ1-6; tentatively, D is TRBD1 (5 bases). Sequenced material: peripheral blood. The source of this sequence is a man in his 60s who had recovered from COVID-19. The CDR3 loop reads CASSYTPGRNSPLHF. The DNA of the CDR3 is TGTGCCAGCAGTTATACACCAGGGCGAAATTCACCCCTCCACTTT.